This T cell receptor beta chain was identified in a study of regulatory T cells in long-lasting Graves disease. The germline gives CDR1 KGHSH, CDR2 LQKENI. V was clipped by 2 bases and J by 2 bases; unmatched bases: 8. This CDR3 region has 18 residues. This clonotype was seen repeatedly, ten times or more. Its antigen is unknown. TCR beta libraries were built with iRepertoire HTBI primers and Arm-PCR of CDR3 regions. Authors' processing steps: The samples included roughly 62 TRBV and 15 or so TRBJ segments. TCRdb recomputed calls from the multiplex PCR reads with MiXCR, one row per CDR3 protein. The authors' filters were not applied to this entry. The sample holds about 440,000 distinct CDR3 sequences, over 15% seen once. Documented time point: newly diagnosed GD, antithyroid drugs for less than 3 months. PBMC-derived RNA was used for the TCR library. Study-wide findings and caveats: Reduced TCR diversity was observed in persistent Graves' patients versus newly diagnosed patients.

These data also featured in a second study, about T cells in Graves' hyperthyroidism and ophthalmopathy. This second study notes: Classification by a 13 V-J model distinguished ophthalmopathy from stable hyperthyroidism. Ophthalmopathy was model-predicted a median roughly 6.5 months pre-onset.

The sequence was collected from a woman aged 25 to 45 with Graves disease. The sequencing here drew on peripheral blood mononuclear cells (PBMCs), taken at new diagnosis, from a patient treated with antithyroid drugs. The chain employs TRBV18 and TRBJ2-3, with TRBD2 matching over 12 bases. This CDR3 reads CASSPASGRAWNTDTQYF. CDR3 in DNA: TGTGCCAGCTCACCAGCTAGCGGGAGGGCTTGGAACACAGATACGCAGTATTTT. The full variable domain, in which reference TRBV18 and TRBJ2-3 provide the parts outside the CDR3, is NAGVMQNPRHLVRRRGQEARLRCSPMKGHSHVYWYRQLPEEGLKFMVYLQKENIIDESGMPKERFSAEFPKEGPSILRIQQVVRGDSAAYFCASSPASGRAWNTDTQYFGPGTRLTVL.